What follows are 9 T cell receptor beta chains derived from one specimen sequenced in a study of blood T cell repertoires in COVID-19. The protocol was immunoSEQ multiplex PCR, while the TCRdb copy is restricted to in-frame clones and leaves out a portion. The sample has fewer than 130,000 clones; around 89% are singletons. Specimen: peripheral blood. All receptors derive from a woman in her 50s with acute or convalescent COVID-19.

The V and J genes are TRBV29-1 and TRBJ2-1; TRBD2 aligns across 11 bases. Trimming cost V 2 bases and J 0 bases; bases outside gene matches: 15. Germline V gene data show CDR1 as SQVTM and CDR2 as ANQGSEA. The CDR3 sequence is 20 residues long. CDR3 in DNA: TGCAGCGTTGAAAGGGATCCGGGACTAGCGGAAGAGAGCTCCTACAATGAGCAGTTCTTC. Encoded protein: CSVERDPGLAEESSYNEQFF.

The DNA for the CDR3 is TGTGCCAGCAGCGGACGCGGGGAACAAGAGACCCAGTACTTC. Translation gives CASSGRGEQETQYF. The V and J genes are TRBV7-6 and TRBJ2-5; TRBD2 might be the D (6 bases). V was shortened by 5 bases and J by 2 bases, with 12 bases between the two germline ends. Germline V lookup: CDR1 SGHVS, CDR2 FNYEAQ. The CDR3 length is 14 residues.

The CDR3 loop is CASSLGWRQRSNYGYTF. The DNA for the CDR3 is TGTGCCAGCAGCTTAGGTTGGCGACAGAGATCTAACTATGGCTACACCTTC. V gene TRBV7-2 combines with J gene TRBJ1-2, with D possibly matching TRBD1 (5 bases). The V gene's germline CDR1 is SGHTA and CDR2 FQGNSA. The V and J ends lost 1 base and 0 bases respectively, with 15 bases between them. The CDR3 spans 17 residues.

This chain uses TRBV28 with TRBJ2-1; TRBD1 matches 10 bases. V lost 6 bases and J lost 2; bases outside the gene matches: 7. This CDR3 spans 16 amino acids. Germline values: CDR1 MDHEN, CDR2 SYDVKM. DNA of the CDR3: TGTGCCAGCAGGGAGGGACAGGGGTCCACCTACAATGAGCAGTTCTTC. Translation gives CASREGQGSTYNEQFF.

This sequence joins TRBV2 and TRBJ1-2; D gene uncertain. Trimming took off 3 bases at V and 4 bases at J, with 15 bases between the two ends. The CDR3 consists of 15 residues. Germline V gene lookup returns CDR1 SNHLY and CDR2 FYNNEI. The CDR3 DNA reads as TGTGCCAGCAGTGAGAATCCTGGCCGAAGCTATGGCTACACCTTC. Amino acids: CASSENPGRSYGYTF.

The chain recombines TRBV5-1 with TRBJ1-6, with no clear D. The CDR3 is 13 residues long. Germline CDR1 is SGHRS and CDR2 is YFSETQ. The V and J ends lost 2 bases and 7 bases respectively, with 7 bases between them. CDR3: CASSFNSNSPLHF. Written as DNA, the CDR3 is TGCGCCAGCAGCTTCAACAGCAATTCACCCCTCCACTTT.

This chain uses TRBV5-1 with TRBJ2-3, with 8 bases fitting TRBD2. CDR1 and CDR2 (germline): SGHRS, YFSETQ. The CDR3 is made up of 16 amino acids. V lost 1 base, J lost 3 bases, and 7 bases stayed unmatched. The CDR3 spells CASSLSMSGSTDTQYF. The CDR3, as DNA: TGCGCCAGCAGCTTGTCCATGAGCGGGAGTACAGATACGCAGTATTTT.

The chain is built from TRBV30 and TRBJ1-4, with D perhaps matching TRBD1 (5 bases). The CDR3 runs 18 residues. With 0 bases removed from V and 4 bases from J, the gap between germline ends came to 21 bases. Looked up from germline, CDR1 is GTSNPN and CDR2 is SVGIG (reference sequence). Here the CDR3 reads CAWSVTVPRQSLNEKLFF. The CDR3 DNA follows: TGTGCCTGGAGTGTAACGGTACCCAGACAGTCTCTTAATGAAAAACTGTTTTTT.

The chain is built from TRBV6-5 and TRBJ1-2, with 9 bases aligning to TRBD1. The CDR3 consists of 14 residues. V trimming: 5 bases; J trimming: 4 bases; junction bases outside the gene matches: 5. Germline V CDR1 and CDR2: MNHEY, SVGAGI. The CDR3 reads CASSPGQGIYGYTF. The CDR3 region has the DNA TGTGCCAGCAGTCCGGGACAGGGAATCTATGGCTACACCTTC.